This is a list of T cell receptor beta chains from one sample in a study of T cells after yellow fever vaccination. TCRdb ran MiXCR on the 5' RACE reads and lists one entry per CDR3 protein. The sample consists of around 120,000 distinct CDR3 sequences, roughly 15% of them appearing once. The source was CD8+ T cells sorted from PBMCs, collected 5 days after the yellow fever booster vaccination. The receptor source for this set is a man between 18 and 29 years old who received the YFV17D yellow fever vaccine. Each CDR3 is given with its conserved first and last residue. Each record gives: J gene, V gene, clone size, D gene, CDR3 protein, CDR3 DNA. D genes are given only for firm matches. Clone size is given for some rows only: seen once, a few or many times, or a class if the clone is expanded.

j_gene: TRBJ2-1
v_gene: TRBV7-9
abundance: -
d_gene: -
CDR3aa: CASSLGSGDEQFF
CDR3nt: TGTGCCAGCAGCTTGGGTAGCGGTGATGAGCAGTTCTTC

j_gene: TRBJ1-1
v_gene: TRBV5-4
abundance: -
d_gene: TRBD1
CDR3aa: CASSSAGGNTEAFF
CDR3nt: TGTGCCAGCAGCTCGGCAGGGGGGAACACTGAAGCTTTCTTT

j_gene: TRBJ1-6
v_gene: TRBV29-1
abundance: -
d_gene: TRBD1
CDR3aa: CSRTGGMSPLHF
CDR3nt: TGCAGCCGGACAGGGGGGATGTCACCCCTCCACTTT

j_gene: TRBJ2-7
v_gene: TRBV6-6
abundance: few
d_gene: TRBD2
CDR3aa: CASTRPGGGAREQYF
CDR3nt: TGTGCCAGCACCCGCCCCGGCGGGGGGGCTCGAGAGCAGTACTTC

j_gene: TRBJ2-7
v_gene: TRBV5-4
abundance: few
d_gene: -
CDR3aa: CASSSEGPLGTEQYF
CDR3nt: TGTGCCAGCAGCTCGGAGGGCCCCCTGGGCACCGAGCAGTACTTC

j_gene: TRBJ2-3
v_gene: TRBV5-1
abundance: -
d_gene: -
CDR3aa: CASSLYDISTDTQYF
CDR3nt: TGCGCCAGCAGCTTGTACGATATTAGCACAGATACGCAGTATTTT

j_gene: TRBJ1-1
v_gene: TRBV9
abundance: -
d_gene: -
CDR3aa: CASSPTGRKGAEAFF
CDR3nt: TGTGCCAGCAGCCCCACCGGGCGGAAAGGCGCTGAAGCTTTCTTT

j_gene: TRBJ2-5
v_gene: TRBV7-2
abundance: -
d_gene: -
CDR3aa: CASSRAGEGETQYF
CDR3nt: TGTGCCAGCAGCCGGGCAGGGGAGGGCGAGACCCAGTACTTC

j_gene: TRBJ1-5
v_gene: TRBV4-1
abundance: few
d_gene: -
CDR3aa: CASSQVQTGSNQPQHF
CDR3nt: TGCGCCAGCAGCCAAGTCCAGACCGGGAGCAATCAGCCCCAGCATTTT

j_gene: TRBJ2-5
v_gene: TRBV7-9
abundance: -
d_gene: -
CDR3aa: CASSLRYKKETQYF
CDR3nt: TGTGCCAGCAGCTTACGGTATAAGAAAGAGACCCAGTACTTC

j_gene: TRBJ2-6
v_gene: TRBV9
abundance: -
d_gene: -
CDR3aa: CASSARHLISGANVLTF
CDR3nt: TGTGCCAGCAGCGCACGACATTTAATCTCTGGGGCCAACGTCCTGACTTTC

j_gene: TRBJ2-7
v_gene: TRBV7-6
abundance: few
d_gene: -
CDR3aa: CASSLNEEYEQYF
CDR3nt: TGTGCCAGCAGCTTAAACGAGGAATACGAGCAGTACTTC

j_gene: TRBJ2-3
v_gene: TRBV5-5
abundance: -
d_gene: -
CDR3aa: CASILGVTQYF
CDR3nt: TGTGCCAGCATTCTGGGGGTTACGCAGTATTTT

j_gene: TRBJ2-1
v_gene: TRBV6-5
abundance: -
d_gene: -
CDR3aa: CASSYSAGSNEQFF
CDR3nt: TGTGCCAGCAGTTACTCGGCGGGTAGCAATGAGCAGTTCTTC

j_gene: TRBJ2-2
v_gene: TRBV7-6
abundance: few
d_gene: -
CDR3aa: CASRHAAANTGELFF
CDR3nt: TGTGCCAGCAGACATGCGGCTGCGAACACCGGGGAGCTGTTTTTT

j_gene: TRBJ2-3
v_gene: TRBV5-6
abundance: few
d_gene: -
CDR3aa: CASSVMYWGRTDTQYF
CDR3nt: TGTGCCAGCAGCGTTATGTATTGGGGTCGCACAGATACGCAGTATTTT

j_gene: TRBJ2-4
v_gene: TRBV9
abundance: few
d_gene: -
CDR3aa: CASSTGRAKNIQYF
CDR3nt: TGTGCCAGCTCGACTGGGCGAGCCAAAAACATTCAGTACTTC

j_gene: TRBJ2-7
v_gene: TRBV9
abundance: -
d_gene: -
CDR3aa: CASSVKAGAGEQYF
CDR3nt: TGTGCCAGCAGCGTAAAGGCGGGGGCGGGTGAGCAGTACTTC

j_gene: TRBJ2-3
v_gene: TRBV9
abundance: few
d_gene: -
CDR3aa: CASTRGGSGDTQYF
CDR3nt: TGTGCCAGCACCAGGGGGGGATCGGGAGATACGCAGTATTTT

j_gene: TRBJ2-2
v_gene: TRBV7-6
abundance: -
d_gene: -
CDR3aa: CAIQLKSVRPESLTGELFF
CDR3nt: TGTGCCATACAGCTTAAATCGGTCAGACCCGAGAGTCTAACCGGGGAGCTGTTTTTT

j_gene: TRBJ2-4
v_gene: TRBV4-1
abundance: once
d_gene: -
CDR3aa: CASSQDGGELSLQYF
CDR3nt: TGCGCCAGCAGCCAAGATGGAGGAGAGCTCTCGCTTCAGTACTTC

j_gene: TRBJ1-1
v_gene: TRBV7-8
abundance: -
d_gene: TRBD1
CDR3aa: CASSLFPGGTEAFF
CDR3nt: TGTGCCAGCAGCTTATTCCCAGGGGGCACTGAAGCTTTCTTT

j_gene: TRBJ2-4
v_gene: TRBV29-1
abundance: few
d_gene: TRBD2
CDR3aa: CSVRGLAGQLAKNIQYF
CDR3nt: TGCAGCGTCAGAGGACTAGCGGGGCAACTAGCCAAAAACATTCAGTACTTC

j_gene: TRBJ2-1
v_gene: TRBV24-1
abundance: -
d_gene: -
CDR3aa: CATSDLGIEQFF
CDR3nt: TGTGCCACCAGTGATTTAGGGATTGAGCAGTTCTTC

j_gene: TRBJ2-3
v_gene: TRBV20-1
abundance: -
d_gene: -
CDR3aa: CSASAGFTDTQYF
CDR3nt: TGCAGTGCTAGTGCGGGGTTCACAGATACGCAGTATTTT

j_gene: TRBJ2-5
v_gene: TRBV6-2/TRBV6-3
abundance: -
d_gene: -
CDR3aa: CASTKSLFEETQYF
CDR3nt: TGTGCCAGCACGAAGAGCCTTTTTGAGGAGACCCAGTACTTC

j_gene: TRBJ2-4
v_gene: TRBV28
abundance: few
d_gene: TRBD1
CDR3aa: CASSSSRGRNIQYF
CDR3nt: TGTGCCAGCAGTTCAAGTAGGGGGCGAAACATTCAGTACTTC

j_gene: TRBJ2-1
v_gene: TRBV20-1
abundance: few
d_gene: -
CDR3aa: CSALLREQFF
CDR3nt: TGCAGTGCTCTCTTGAGGGAGCAGTTCTTC

j_gene: TRBJ1-3
v_gene: TRBV15
abundance: few
d_gene: -
CDR3aa: CATSRAGAGNTIYF
CDR3nt: TGTGCCACCAGCAGAGCAGGGGCTGGAAACACCATATATTTT

j_gene: TRBJ1-1
v_gene: TRBV7-9
abundance: -
d_gene: TRBD1
CDR3aa: CASTRDRLNTEAFF
CDR3nt: TGTGCCAGCACTCGGGACAGATTGAACACTGAAGCTTTCTTT

j_gene: TRBJ2-3
v_gene: TRBV10-3
abundance: few
d_gene: TRBD1
CDR3aa: CAIKDRGVSTDTQYF
CDR3nt: TGTGCCATCAAGGACAGGGGCGTTTCCACAGATACGCAGTATTTT

j_gene: TRBJ2-5
v_gene: TRBV4-2
abundance: -
d_gene: -
CDR3aa: CASSQDRGGETQYF
CDR3nt: TGTGCCAGCAGCCAAGATAGGGGGGGAGAGACCCAGTACTTC

j_gene: TRBJ2-3
v_gene: TRBV7-9
abundance: few
d_gene: TRBD1
CDR3aa: CASSSGGAADTQYF
CDR3nt: TGTGCCAGCAGCTCAGGGGGCGCGGCAGATACGCAGTATTTT

j_gene: TRBJ2-7
v_gene: TRBV14
abundance: few
d_gene: TRBD1
CDR3aa: CASSQTGGGGEQYF
CDR3nt: TGTGCCAGCAGCCAGACAGGGGGCGGGGGCGAGCAGTACTTC

j_gene: TRBJ2-4
v_gene: TRBV9
abundance: few
d_gene: TRBD1
CDR3aa: CASSPNWDRGGIQYF
CDR3nt: TGTGCCAGCAGCCCCAACTGGGACAGGGGTGGGATTCAGTACTTC

j_gene: TRBJ2-5
v_gene: TRBV5-1
abundance: -
d_gene: -
CDR3aa: CASSADERGQETQYF
CDR3nt: TGCGCCAGCAGCGCTGACGAGAGGGGCCAAGAGACCCAGTACTTC

j_gene: TRBJ2-3
v_gene: TRBV6-5
abundance: -
d_gene: -
CDR3aa: CASSYSAGGDTQYF
CDR3nt: TGTGCCAGCAGTTACTCGGCAGGCGGAGATACGCAGTATTTT

j_gene: TRBJ2-7
v_gene: TRBV19
abundance: -
d_gene: -
CDR3aa: CASSVGGRGPYEQYF
CDR3nt: TGTGCCAGTAGTGTAGGGGGGCGAGGGCCCTACGAGCAGTACTTC

j_gene: TRBJ2-6
v_gene: TRBV29-1
abundance: few
d_gene: TRBD1
CDR3aa: CSANEGAGANVLTF
CDR3nt: TGCAGCGCTAATGAGGGGGCAGGGGCCAACGTCCTGACTTTC

j_gene: TRBJ2-3
v_gene: TRBV24-1
abundance: -
d_gene: -
CDR3aa: CATSDLGSIGDTQYF
CDR3nt: TGTGCCACCAGTGATTTGGGATCTATTGGAGATACGCAGTATTTT

j_gene: TRBJ2-5
v_gene: TRBV20-1
abundance: many
d_gene: TRBD1
CDR3aa: CSARRGSNWETQYF
CDR3nt: TGCAGTGCTCGCAGGGGGAGCAATTGGGAGACCCAGTACTTC

j_gene: TRBJ1-4
v_gene: TRBV4-3
abundance: few
d_gene: -
CDR3aa: CASSQHPEEDLFF
CDR3nt: TGCGCCAGCAGCCAACATCCCGAGGAGGACCTGTTTTTT

j_gene: TRBJ2-4
v_gene: TRBV7-2
abundance: few
d_gene: TRBD2
CDR3aa: CASSPLGLAGGPRPKNIQYF
CDR3nt: TGTGCCAGCAGCCCCCTGGGACTAGCGGGGGGGCCCAGGCCCAAAAACATTCAGTACTTC

j_gene: TRBJ1-1
v_gene: TRBV4-1
abundance: many
d_gene: -
CDR3aa: CASSQGGSGAFF
CDR3nt: TGCGCCAGCAGCCAAGGGGGGTCGGGAGCTTTCTTT

j_gene: TRBJ2-2
v_gene: TRBV3-1
abundance: many
d_gene: -
CDR3aa: CASSQVTGNTGELFF
CDR3nt: TGTGCCAGCAGCCAAGTCACGGGGAACACCGGGGAGCTGTTTTTT

j_gene: TRBJ2-1
v_gene: TRBV9
abundance: few
d_gene: -
CDR3aa: CASSVGERIYNEQFF
CDR3nt: TGTGCCAGCAGCGTGGGAGAAAGGATCTACAATGAGCAGTTCTTC

j_gene: TRBJ2-3
v_gene: TRBV6-2/TRBV6-3
abundance: many
d_gene: TRBD2
CDR3aa: CASSSSGGPQYF
CDR3nt: TGTGCCAGCAGTTCCAGCGGGGGCCCGCAGTATTTT

j_gene: TRBJ2-3
v_gene: TRBV20-1
abundance: -
d_gene: TRBD2
CDR3aa: CSAIAGEVTDTQYF
CDR3nt: TGCAGTGCAATAGCGGGGGAGGTCACAGATACGCAGTATTTT

j_gene: TRBJ2-1
v_gene: TRBV10-3
abundance: few
d_gene: TRBD2
CDR3aa: CAISDSGGAFNEQFF
CDR3nt: TGTGCCATCAGTGATAGCGGGGGGGCTTTCAATGAGCAGTTCTTC

j_gene: TRBJ2-3
v_gene: TRBV24-1
abundance: -
d_gene: -
CDR3aa: CATSQGSLGTDTQYF
CDR3nt: TGTGCCACCAGTCAGGGCTCCCTAGGCACAGATACGCAGTATTTT

j_gene: TRBJ2-2
v_gene: TRBV27
abundance: few
d_gene: TRBD2
CDR3aa: CASPHTSGTRIVGELFF
CDR3nt: TGTGCCAGCCCACATACCTCCGGGACTAGAATTGTCGGGGAGCTGTTTTTT

j_gene: TRBJ2-3
v_gene: TRBV7-2
abundance: few
d_gene: -
CDR3aa: CASSLDSAVLLYF
CDR3nt: TGTGCCAGCAGCTTAGATTCTGCCGTCCTTTTGTATTTT

j_gene: TRBJ1-5
v_gene: TRBV6-6
abundance: -
d_gene: -
CDR3aa: CASSYPLDRNQPQHF
CDR3nt: TGTGCCAGCAGTTACCCCCTGGACAGAAATCAGCCCCAGCATTTT

j_gene: TRBJ1-1
v_gene: TRBV4-1
abundance: few
d_gene: -
CDR3aa: CASSPLGGSTTEAFF
CDR3nt: TGCGCCAGCAGCCCCCTCGGGGGGAGCACTACTGAAGCTTTCTTT

j_gene: TRBJ2-5
v_gene: TRBV4-3
abundance: few
d_gene: TRBD1
CDR3aa: CASSQDTTGAGETQYF
CDR3nt: TGCGCCAGCAGCCAAGATACCACAGGGGCAGGAGAGACCCAGTACTTC